This TCR beta chain was identified in a study of radiation and T cells in renal cell carcinoma. Study results and limitations: Pretreatment tumor biopsies were lacking, so baseline clonotypes are unknown.

Time point reported: blood 4 weeks post-SBRT, at nephrectomy. Treatment given: 15 Gy SBRT to primary tumor, nephrectomy 4 weeks later. Clear cell pathology was present in this patient's renal cell carcinoma. The CDR3 runs to 15 residues. V was pared by 0 bases and J by 0 bases, with 10 bases between. Germline V gene data show CDR1 as SGHRS and CDR2 as YFSETQ. Data came from immunoSEQ multiplex PCR; TCRdb stores just in-frame clones and leaves some out. The table includes approximately 150,000 clones, around 88% detected once. This clone has just one count. Its antigen is not known. The source material was blood, sampled from a patient whose treatment included radiotherapy and nephrectomy. The sequence was collected from a woman in her 50s with renal cell carcinoma. The chain employs TRBV5-1 and TRBJ2-7, with D perhaps matching TRBD1 or TRBD2 (5 bases each). CDR3 in DNA: TGCGCCAGCAGCTTGGCATGGGGGAGCTCCTACGAGCAGTACTTC. Protein: CASSLAWGSSYEQYF.